The next 3 T cell receptor beta chains were all read from a single sample in a study of identical twins. One entry per CDR3 protein results from TCRdb running MiXCR on the 5' RACE reads. The table includes approximately 600,000 distinct CDR3 sequences, just over 7% detected once. A further study also used this sample, focusing on yellow fever vaccine responses in identical twins.

Material: PBMCs. The receptors shown here come from a woman between 18 and 29 years old in good health.

In its sample, this clonotype was seen many times. The chain joins TRBV7-2 to TRBJ2-7, with D maybe TRBD1 (6 bases). V dropped 10 bases and J dropped 0 bases, with 13 bases sitting between them. CDR1 is SGHTA, CDR2 FQGNSA, per germline. The CDR3 contains 13 residues. The CDR3 DNA reads as TGTGCCATTCGGACAGAGAGCTCCTACGAGCAGTACTTC. This translates into CAIRTESSYEQYF.

This clonotype was counted between two and nine times. CDR3 sequence: CASSLDEGRPLHF. The DNA of the CDR3 is TGTGCCAGCAGCTTGGATGAAGGCAGGCCCCTCCACTTT. This rearrangement joins TRBV5-8 to TRBJ1-6; unclear D gene. Trimming took off 0 bases at V and 13 bases at J, with 11 bases between the two ends. The CDR3 spans 13 residues. Germline V gene sequence: CDR1 SGHTS, CDR2 YDEGEE. Using reference TRBV5-8 and TRBJ1-6 for the parts outside the CDR3, the full variable domain is EAGVTQSPTHLIKTRGQQATLRCSPISGHTSVYWYQQALGLGLQFLLWYDEGEERNRGNFPPRFSGRQFPNYSSELNVNALELEDSALYLCASSLDEGRPLHFGNGTRLTVT.

This clonotype was counted between two and nine times. The genes are TRBV20-1 and TRBJ1-2; the match to TRBD1 covers 10 bases. The V gene end was trimmed by 2 bases and the J gene end by 2 bases; junction bases not matched to a gene: 2. CDR1 DFQATT and CDR2 SNEGSKA come from the germline V gene (reference sequence). CDR3 length equals 14 residues. CDR3 DNA: TGCAGTGCTAGAAGACAGGGGGCGAACTATGGCTACACCTTC. Its protein product is CSARRQGANYGYTF.